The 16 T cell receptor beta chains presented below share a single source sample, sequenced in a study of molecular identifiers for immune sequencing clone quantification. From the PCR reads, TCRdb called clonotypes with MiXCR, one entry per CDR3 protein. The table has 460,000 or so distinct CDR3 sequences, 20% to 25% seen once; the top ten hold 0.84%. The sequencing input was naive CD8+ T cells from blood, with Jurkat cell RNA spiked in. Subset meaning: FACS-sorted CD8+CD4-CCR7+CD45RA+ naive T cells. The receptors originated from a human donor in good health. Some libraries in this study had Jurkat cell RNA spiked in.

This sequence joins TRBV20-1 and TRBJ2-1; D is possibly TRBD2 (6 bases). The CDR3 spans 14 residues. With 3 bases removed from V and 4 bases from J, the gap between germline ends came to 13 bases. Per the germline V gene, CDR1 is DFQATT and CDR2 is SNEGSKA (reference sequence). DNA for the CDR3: TGCAGTGCTAGTTCGGACTACCTATACAATGAGCAGTTCTTC. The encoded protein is CSASSDYLYNEQFF.

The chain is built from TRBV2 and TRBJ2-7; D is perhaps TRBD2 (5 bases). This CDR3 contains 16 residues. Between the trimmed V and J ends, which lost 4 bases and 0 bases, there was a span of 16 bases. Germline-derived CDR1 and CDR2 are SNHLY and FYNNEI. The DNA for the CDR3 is TGTGCCAGCAGTGGACCCCTTTCGGGGTTCTCCTACGAGCAGTACTTC. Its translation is CASSGPLSGFSYEQYF.

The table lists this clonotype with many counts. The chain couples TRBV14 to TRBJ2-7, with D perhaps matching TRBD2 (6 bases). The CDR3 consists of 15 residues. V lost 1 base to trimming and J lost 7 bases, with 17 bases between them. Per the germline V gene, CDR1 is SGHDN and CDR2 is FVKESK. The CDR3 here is CASSQGGGAPGEQYF. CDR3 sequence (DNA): TGTGCCAGCAGCCAAGGTGGAGGGGCGCCGGGGGAGCAGTACTTC.

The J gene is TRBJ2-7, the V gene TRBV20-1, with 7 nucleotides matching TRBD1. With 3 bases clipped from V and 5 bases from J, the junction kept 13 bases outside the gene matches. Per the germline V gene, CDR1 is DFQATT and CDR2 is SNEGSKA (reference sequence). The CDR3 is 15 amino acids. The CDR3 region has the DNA TGCAGTGCTAGGTCGACAGGGTCGGGTAAAAACGAGCAGTACTTC. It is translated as CSARSTGSGKNEQYF.

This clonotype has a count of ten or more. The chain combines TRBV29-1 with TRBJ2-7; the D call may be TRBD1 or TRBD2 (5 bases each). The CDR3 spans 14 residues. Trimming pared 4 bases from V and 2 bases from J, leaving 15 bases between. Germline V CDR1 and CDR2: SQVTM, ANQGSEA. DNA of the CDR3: TGCAGCGTTGTCCCCCCCACGGGGCCCTACGAGCAGTACTTC. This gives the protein CSVVPPTGPYEQYF.

CDR3 DNA sequence: TGTGCCAGCAGCCGTATGGGGGGGCAAGATACGCAGTATTTT. Translated, it gives CASSRMGGQDTQYF. The gene calls are TRBV12-3 or TRBV12-4 and TRBJ2-3; tentatively, D is TRBD2 (7 bases). Trimming left V 6 bases short and J 5 bases short, with 15 bases between. This CDR3 is built from 14 residues.

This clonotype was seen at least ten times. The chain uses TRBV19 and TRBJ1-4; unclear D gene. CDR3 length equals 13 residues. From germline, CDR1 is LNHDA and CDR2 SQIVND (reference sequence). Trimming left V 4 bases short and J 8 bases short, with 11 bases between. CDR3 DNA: TGTGCCAGTAGTACGACCCCTTTGGAAAAACTGTTTTTT. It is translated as CASSTTPLEKLFF.

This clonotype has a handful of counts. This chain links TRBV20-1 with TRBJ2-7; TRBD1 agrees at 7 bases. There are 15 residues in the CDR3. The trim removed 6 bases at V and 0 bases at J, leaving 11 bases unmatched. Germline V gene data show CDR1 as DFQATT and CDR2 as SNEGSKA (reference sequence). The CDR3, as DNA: TGCAGTGCAGACGGAGACAGGGCCTACTCCTACGAGCAGTACTTC. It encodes CSADGDRAYSYEQYF.

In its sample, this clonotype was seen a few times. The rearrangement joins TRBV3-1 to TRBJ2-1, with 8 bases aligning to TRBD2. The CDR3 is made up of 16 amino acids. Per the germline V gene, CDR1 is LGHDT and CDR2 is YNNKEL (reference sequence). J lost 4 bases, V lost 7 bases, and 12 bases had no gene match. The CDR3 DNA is TGTGCCAGCACCCGCACTCCGGGAGGGCCTTACAATGAGCAGTTCTTC. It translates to CASTRTPGGPYNEQFF.

The CDR3 loop is CASSLGAGGDSYEQYF. CDR3 nucleotides: TGTGCCAGCAGCTTGGGAGCAGGGGGGGACTCCTACGAGCAGTACTTC. V and J are TRBV5-5 and TRBJ2-7, with D possibly being TRBD1 or TRBD2 (7 bases each). With 0 bases removed from V and 0 bases from J, the gap between germline ends came to 13 bases. This CDR3 comprises 16 residues. Looked up from germline, CDR1 is SGHKS and CDR2 is YYEKEE (reference sequence).

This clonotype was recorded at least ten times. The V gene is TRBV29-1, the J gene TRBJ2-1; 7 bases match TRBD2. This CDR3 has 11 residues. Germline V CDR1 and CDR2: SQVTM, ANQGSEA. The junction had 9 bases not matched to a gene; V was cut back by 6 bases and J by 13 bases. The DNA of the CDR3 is TGCAGCGTCCTGAGGGACTACGCCCAGTTCTTC. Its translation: CSVLRDYAQFF.

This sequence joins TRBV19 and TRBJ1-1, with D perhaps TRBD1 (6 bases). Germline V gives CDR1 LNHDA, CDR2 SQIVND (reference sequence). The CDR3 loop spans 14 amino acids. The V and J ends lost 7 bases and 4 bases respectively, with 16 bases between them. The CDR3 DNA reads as TGTGCCAGTACCTTGGGACGGGGGCTCACTGAAGCTTTCTTT. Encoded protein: CASTLGRGLTEAFF.

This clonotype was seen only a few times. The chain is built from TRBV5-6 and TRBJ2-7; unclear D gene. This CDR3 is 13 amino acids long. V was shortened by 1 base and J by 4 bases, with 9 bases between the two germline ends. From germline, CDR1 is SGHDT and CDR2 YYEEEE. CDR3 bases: TGTGCCAGCAGCTTGACGCTTGTTTACGAGCAGTACTTC. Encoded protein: CASSLTLVYEQYF. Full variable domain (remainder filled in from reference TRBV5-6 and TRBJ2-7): DAGVTQSPTHLIKTRGQQVTLRCSPKSGHDTVSWYQQALGQGPQFIFQYYEEEERQRGNFPDRFSGHQFPNYSSELNVNALLLGDSALYLCASSLTLVYEQYFGPGTRLTVT.

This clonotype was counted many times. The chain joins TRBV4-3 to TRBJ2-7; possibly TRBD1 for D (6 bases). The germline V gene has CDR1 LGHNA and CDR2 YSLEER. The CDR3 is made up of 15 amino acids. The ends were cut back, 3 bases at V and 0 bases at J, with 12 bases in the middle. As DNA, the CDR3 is TGCGCCAGCAGCCAGCTTAGGGACACCTCCTACGAGCAGTACTTC. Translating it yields CASSQLRDTSYEQYF.

The CDR3 nucleotides are TGCAGTGCTAGCGCCGGCCCGTCTGTCAATGAGCAGTTCTTC. It is translated as CSASAGPSVNEQFF. The chain uses TRBV20-1 and TRBJ2-1; D is unclear. Germline V gives CDR1 DFQATT, CDR2 SNEGSKA (reference sequence). V shed 3 bases and J shed 6 bases, with 15 bases lying between them. This CDR3 is 14 amino acids long.

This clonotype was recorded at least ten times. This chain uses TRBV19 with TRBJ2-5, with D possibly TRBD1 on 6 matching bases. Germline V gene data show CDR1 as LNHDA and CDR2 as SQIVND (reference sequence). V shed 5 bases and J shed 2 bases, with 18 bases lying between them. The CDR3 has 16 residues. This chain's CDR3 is CASSSSTRGSQETQYF. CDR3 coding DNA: TGTGCCAGTAGTTCGTCAACGAGGGGGTCACAAGAGACCCAGTACTTC.